The 17 T cell receptor beta chains reported below all come from one sample, sequenced in a study of OX40 agonist ivuxolimab in advanced cancers. The repertoire was sequenced with immunoSEQ multiplex PCR; TCRdb's copy has only in-frame clones and lacks some. The sample carries 25,000 to 35,000 clones, over 90% recorded once. The source was CD4+ or CD8+ T cells sorted from blood, collected in a trial of the OX40 agonist ivuxolimab. Receptors originate from an adult with an advanced solid tumor such as melanoma, head and neck, liver or kidney cancer.

This rearrangement joins TRBV28 to TRBJ1-5, with a tentative D call TRBD1 (5 bases). Germline V gene sequence: CDR1 MDHEN, CDR2 SYDVKM. V lost 2 bases and J lost 7, with 12 bases in between. CDR3 length: 14 amino acids. CDR3 coding DNA: TGTGCCAGCAGTTTAGGTCAGGGAGCGCAGCCCCAGCATTTT. As protein: CASSLGQGAQPQHF.

The V and J genes are TRBV6-5 and TRBJ2-1; 8 positions match TRBD2. Germline CDR1 reads MNHEY; CDR2 reads SVGAGI. The CDR3 spans 15 residues. V dropped 6 bases and J dropped 6; count of bases not matched to a gene: 10. DNA for the CDR3: TGTGCCAGCAGCTCCGGGACTAGTTCCGGCAATGAGCAGTTCTTC. Protein: CASSSGTSSGNEQFF.

The gene calls are TRBV5-4 and TRBJ1-2; the match to TRBD1 covers 8 bases. This CDR3 is built from 15 residues. Germline V gives CDR1 SGHNT, CDR2 YYREEE (reference sequence). V dropped 0 bases and J dropped 1; count of bases not matched to a gene: 2. Written as DNA, the CDR3 is TGTGCCAGCAGCTTGGGGACAGGGAATAACTATGGCTACACCTTC. Its translation is CASSLGTGNNYGYTF.

CDR3 region: CASSLGLAGASGGGANVLTF. The CDR3 DNA follows: TGTGCCAGCAGCTTAGGACTAGCGGGCGCTTCGGGGGGAGGGGCCAACGTCCTGACTTTC. This rearrangement joins TRBV5-4 to TRBJ2-6, with 11 bases identical to TRBD2. CDR1 and CDR2 (germline): SGHNT, YYREEE (reference sequence). This CDR3 is built from 20 residues. V was pared by 2 bases and J by 4 bases, with 14 bases of the junction left unmatched. The whole variable domain, remainder taken from reference TRBV5-4 and TRBJ2-6, is ETGVTQSPTHLIKTRGQQVTLRCSSQSGHNTVSWYQQALGQGPQFIFQYYREEENGRGNFPPRFSGLQFPNYSSELNVNALELDDSALYLCASSLGLAGASGGGANVLTFGAGSRLTVL.

This rearrangement joins TRBV19 to TRBJ1-2, with a possible D match to TRBD1 (5 bases). Per the germline V gene, CDR1 is LNHDA and CDR2 is SQIVND (reference sequence). This CDR3 has 13 amino acids. Trimming removed 6 bases from V and 6 bases from J, with 14 bases in between. The DNA for the CDR3 is TGTGCCAGTAGGGGGGGAGCAGTGGATGGCTACACCTTC. Translation gives CASRGGAVDGYTF.

This chain connects TRBV2 to TRBJ2-2; D is possibly TRBD2 (5 bases). The ends were cut back, 6 bases at V and 3 bases at J, with 14 bases in the middle. This CDR3 region has 15 residues. Germline lookup yields CDR1 SNHLY and CDR2 FYNNEI. This CDR3 reads CASSVLDSDTGELFF. For the CDR3, the DNA is TGTGCCAGCAGCGTACTAGATTCCGACACCGGGGAGCTGTTTTTT.

This sequence joins TRBV25-1 and TRBJ1-1; a possible D gene is TRBD1 (6 bases). Per the germline V gene, CDR1 is MGHDK and CDR2 is SYGVNS. The CDR3 loop spans 13 amino acids. V was cut by 5 bases and J by 2 bases, with 9 bases left in between. In DNA form, the CDR3 reads TGTGCCAGCAGTCCACAGGGAAACACTGAAGCTTTCTTT. It yields the protein CASSPQGNTEAFF.

This chain joins TRBV27 and TRBJ2-1; TRBD2 agrees at 9 bases. The CDR3 has 15 residues. The junction had 0 bases not matched to a gene; V was cut back by 2 bases and J by 1 base. The germline V gene has CDR1 MNHEY and CDR2 SMNVEV (reference sequence). CDR3 sequence (DNA): TGTGCCAGCAGTTTAGCGGGGGGGTCCTACAATGAGCAGTTCTTC. The encoded protein is CASSLAGGSYNEQFF.

As for this clone: The conserved final phenylalanine or tryptophan is absent from the CDR3, which likely points to a read error. The V gene is TRBV7-9, the J gene TRBJ2-4; TRBD2 matches 10 bases. Per germline, CDR1 SEHNR and CDR2 FQNEAQ (reference sequence). The CDR3 has 19 residues. With V trimmed by 7 bases and J by 3 bases, 18 bases remained unmatched. CDR3 in amino acids: CASTNLSGGPREVKNIQYL. In DNA form, the CDR3 reads TGTGCCAGCACAAACCTTAGCGGGGGGCCGAGAGAGGTCAAAAACATTCAGTACCTC.

V usage is TRBV6-1 and J usage is TRBJ2-3, with TRBD2 matching over 12 bases. The V gene's germline CDR1 is MNHNS and CDR2 SASEGT. The CDR3 consists of 16 residues. The junction had 5 bases not matched to a gene; V was cut back by 2 bases and J by 5 bases. The CDR3 DNA sequence: TGTGCCAGCAGTGAAATGCTAGCGGGGGGGCAAGATACGCAGTATTTT. Its protein is CASSEMLAGGQDTQYF.

The chain uses TRBV21-1 and TRBJ2-7; the table names TRBD1, a call not compared with the DNA. TRBV21-1 is tagged as a pseudogene. This CDR3 is 13 amino acids long. The CDR3 region has the DNA TGTGCCAGCCGCGACAGGGTGCCCTACGAGCAGTACTTC. Its protein product is CASRDRVPYEQYF.

The chain joins TRBV4-1 to TRBJ2-3, with a tentative D call TRBD1 (5 bases). The CDR3 extends over 15 amino acids. V lost 3 bases to trimming and J lost 2 bases, with 12 bases between them. Germline V CDR1 and CDR2: MGHRA, YSYEKL. The CDR3 sequence is CASSQLTANTDTQYF. The CDR3 DNA sequence: TGCGCCAGCAGCCAGCTGACAGCGAACACAGATACGCAGTATTTT.

This clone appeared a single time. V usage is TRBV27 and J usage is TRBJ2-1, with D perhaps TRBD1 or TRBD2 (5 bases each). The CDR3 consists of 16 residues. Germline assignment: CDR1 MNHEY and CDR2 SMNVEV (reference sequence). Deletions cut 0 bases from V and 6 bases from J, with 15 bases between. The CDR3 protein is CASSLSLGRPSNEQFF. In DNA form, the CDR3 reads TGTGCCAGCAGTTTATCGCTGGGACGTCCCTCCAATGAGCAGTTCTTC.

The table lists this clone with a few counts. This chain uses TRBV7-9 with TRBJ2-1, with 11 bases identical to TRBD2. The V and J ends lost 5 bases and 15 bases, in that order; junction bases with no gene match: 6. The CDR3 has 12 residues. CDR1 is SEHNR and CDR2 is FQNEAQ in the germline V gene (reference sequence). CDR3 loop: CASSPSGGSLFF. CDR3 sequence (DNA): TGTGCCAGCAGCCCTAGCGGGGGGAGTCTGTTCTTC.

This chain joins TRBV19 and TRBJ1-4; D remains unclear. Trimming removed 3 bases from V and 0 bases from J, with 17 bases in between. This CDR3 has 18 residues. The V gene's germline CDR1 is LNHDA and CDR2 SQIVND (reference sequence). For the CDR3, the DNA is TGTGCCAGTAGTATCCCTGCTGGGCGGATTGCAACTAATGAAAAACTGTTTTTT. As protein: CASSIPAGRIATNEKLFF.

The chain carries TRBV2 and TRBJ2-7, with no clear D. CDR1 is SNHLY, CDR2 FYNNEI, per germline. The CDR3 spans 14 residues. V lost 0 bases, J lost 3 bases, and 9 bases lay in between. The chain's CDR3 is CASSEALGSYEQYF. The CDR3 nucleotides are TGTGCCAGCAGTGAAGCGCTTGGCAGCTACGAGCAGTACTTC.

In this sample, this clone turned up a few times. The genes are TRBV9 and TRBJ2-7; D might be TRBD1 (6 bases). This CDR3 has 17 residues. V gave up 0 bases and J gave up 3 bases, with 19 bases separating them. Germline V CDR1 and CDR2: SGDLS, YYNGEE. The CDR3 loop is CASSVAGGTTTLYEQYF. CDR3 in DNA: TGTGCCAGCAGCGTAGCTGGTGGGACAACAACCCTCTACGAGCAGTACTTC.